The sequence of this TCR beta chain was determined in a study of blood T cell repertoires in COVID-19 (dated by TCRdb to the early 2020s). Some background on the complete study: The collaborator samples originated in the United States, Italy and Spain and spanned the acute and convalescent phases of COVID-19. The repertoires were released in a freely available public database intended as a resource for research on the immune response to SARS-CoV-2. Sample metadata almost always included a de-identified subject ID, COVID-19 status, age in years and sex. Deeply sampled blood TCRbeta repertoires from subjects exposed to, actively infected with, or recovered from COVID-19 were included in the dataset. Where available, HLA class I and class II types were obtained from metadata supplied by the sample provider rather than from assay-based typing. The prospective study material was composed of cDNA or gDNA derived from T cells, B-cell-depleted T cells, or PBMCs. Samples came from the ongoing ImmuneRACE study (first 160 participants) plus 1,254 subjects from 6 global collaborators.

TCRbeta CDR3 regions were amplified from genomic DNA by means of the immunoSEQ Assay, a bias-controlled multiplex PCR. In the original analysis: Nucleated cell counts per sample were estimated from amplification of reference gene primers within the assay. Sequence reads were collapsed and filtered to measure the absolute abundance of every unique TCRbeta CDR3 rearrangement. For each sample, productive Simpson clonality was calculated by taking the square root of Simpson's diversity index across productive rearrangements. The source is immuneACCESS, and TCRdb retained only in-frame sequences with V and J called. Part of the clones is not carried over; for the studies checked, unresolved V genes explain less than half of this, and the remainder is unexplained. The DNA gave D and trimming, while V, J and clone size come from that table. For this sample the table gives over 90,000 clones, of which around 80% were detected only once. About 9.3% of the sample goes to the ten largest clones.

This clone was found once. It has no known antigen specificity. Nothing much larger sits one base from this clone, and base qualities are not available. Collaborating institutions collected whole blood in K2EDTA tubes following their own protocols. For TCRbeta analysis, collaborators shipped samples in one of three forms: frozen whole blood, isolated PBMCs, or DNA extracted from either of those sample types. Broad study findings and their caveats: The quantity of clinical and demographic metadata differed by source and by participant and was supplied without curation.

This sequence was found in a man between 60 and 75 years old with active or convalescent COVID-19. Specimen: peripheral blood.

In nucleotides, the sequence is TGTGCCAGCAGCTTAGAACGGGACTCCACCTACGAGCAGTACTTC. It translates as CASSLERDSTYEQYF. Here the chain combines TRBV7-6 and TRBJ2-7; TRBD2 is perhaps the D gene, given 6 matching bases. Taken from cysteine to phenylalanine, the CDR3 has 15 residues. Only CDR3 DNA remains: 45 bases, in frame from the first base. V and J lose 1 base and 2 bases, and a span of 12 bases separates them. CDR1 and CDR2 were assigned from the germline V gene as SGHVS and FNYEAQ.